Below, 17 T cell receptor beta chains from the same sample are listed, as sequenced in a study of beta chain features in type 1 diabetes. Notes on the study in general: Among patients with Type 1 diabetes, TCRB CDR3s were moderately but significantly shorter in every one of the four CD4+ subsets.

These receptors are not linked to any known antigen. Expressed TCRB transcripts got sequenced, as all isolated RNA was reverse transcribed. Some clones are missing from TCRdb's copy, which holds only in-frame ones; the method was immunoSEQ multiplex PCR. The sample shows about 150,000 clones, approximately 8% of them seen only once. The specimen sequenced was central memory CD4+ T cells from blood. The receptors here all came from a woman aged 40 to 50 with type 1 diabetes.

Ten or more counts support this clone. This chain connects TRBV29-1 to TRBJ2-7; D might be TRBD2 (6 bases). Germline-derived CDR1 and CDR2 are SQVTM and ANQGSEA. Trimming pared 7 bases from V and 5 bases from J, leaving 12 bases between. The CDR3 has 11 residues. The chain's CDR3 is CSGKEGHEQYF. The DNA of the CDR3 is TGCAGCGGCAAGGAGGGCCACGAGCAGTACTTC.

The sample holds one count of this clone. The chain joins TRBV5-4 to TRBJ2-2; TRBD2 might be the D (6 bases). Trimming pared 3 bases from V and 5 bases from J, leaving 14 bases between. In germline, CDR1 is SGHNT, CDR2 YYREEE (reference sequence). The CDR3 is 15 amino acids. The CDR3 loop reads CASSSWTIGTGELFF. For the CDR3, the DNA is TGTGCCAGCAGCTCGTGGACTATTGGGACCGGGGAGCTGTTTTTT.

This clone was counted between two and nine times. The chain combines TRBV5-6 with TRBJ2-7; TRBD1 matches at 8 bases. The CDR3 has 15 amino acids. The germline CDR1 and CDR2 sequences are SGHDT and YYEEEE. J lost 1 base, V lost 6 bases, and 9 bases had no gene match. The CDR3 loop is CASTIGQGASYEQYF. In nucleotides, the CDR3 is TGTGCCAGCACCATCGGGCAGGGGGCTTCCTACGAGCAGTACTTC.

The rearrangement joins TRBV5-1 to TRBJ2-1; 11 nucleotides line up with TRBD2. Germline loops: CDR1 SGHRS, CDR2 YFSETQ. After removal of 4 bases from V and 6 bases from J, the junction contained 3 bases not matched to a gene. The CDR3 runs to 14 residues. CDR3 loop: CASSPGLAANEQFF. The CDR3 DNA follows: TGCGCCAGCAGCCCGGGACTAGCGGCCAATGAGCAGTTCTTC.

CDR3 amino acids: CSVDSGGGNQPQHF. Written as DNA, the CDR3 is TGCAGCGTTGACTCGGGGGGCGGCAATCAGCCCCAGCATTTT. This chain uses TRBV29-1 with TRBJ1-5; a possible D gene is TRBD1 (6 bases). Germline values: CDR1 SQVTM, CDR2 ANQGSEA. The V and J ends lost 3 bases and 2 bases respectively, with 11 bases between them. The CDR3 is 14 amino acids.

This clone was found a few times. The rearrangement links TRBV9 to TRBJ1-1; D perhaps matches TRBD1 (5 bases). This CDR3 contains 14 residues. Trimming cost V 0 bases and J 7 bases, with 13 bases left between them. Germline V gives CDR1 SGDLS, CDR2 YYNGEE. In DNA, the CDR3 is TGTGCCAGCAGCGTAGAAGGACATGGCGGTGAAGCTTTCTTT. This codes for CASSVEGHGGEAFF.

This clone was seen many times. The genes are TRBV28 and TRBJ2-1; 9 bases fit TRBD1. Losses at the gene ends were 5 bases for V and 4 bases for J; bases not matched to a gene: 9. The CDR3 runs 16 residues. From germline, CDR1 is MDHEN and CDR2 SYDVKM. The CDR3 DNA sequence: TGTGCCAGCAGTCCGCCTCCGGGACAGGGTTACAATGAGCAGTTCTTC. This sequence encodes CASSPPPGQGYNEQFF.

DNA for the CDR3: TGCGCCAGCAGCCCGGGGACAGGGGACAATGAGCAGTTCTTC. Its protein product is CASSPGTGDNEQFF. The V gene is TRBV5-1, the J gene TRBJ2-1; 10 bases agree with TRBD1. This CDR3 region has 14 residues. From germline, CDR1 is SGHRS and CDR2 YFSETQ. V lost 4 bases to trimming and J lost 5 bases; unmatched junction nucleotides: 3.

This clone was recorded a few times. The chain combines TRBV5-1 with TRBJ2-5; 12 positions agree with TRBD2. J lost 2 bases, V lost 0 bases, and 2 bases had no gene match. The CDR3 contains 16 residues. From germline, CDR1 is SGHRS and CDR2 YFSETQ. CDR3 in DNA: TGCGCCAGCAGCTTGGGACTAGCGGGGGAACAAGAGACCCAGTACTTC. It encodes CASSLGLAGEQETQYF.

There are a few counts of this clone. The chain joins TRBV5-1 to TRBJ2-7; the D is unclear. The CDR3 consists of 14 residues. CDR1 SGHRS and CDR2 YFSETQ come from the germline V gene. V was clipped by 0 bases and J by 0 bases, with 7 bases between them. CDR3 DNA sequence: TGCGCCAGCAGCTTGGGGGCCGGCTCCTACGAGCAGTACTTC. This sequence encodes CASSLGAGSYEQYF. Full variable domain (remainder filled in from reference TRBV5-1 and TRBJ2-7): KAGVTQTPRYLIKTRGQQVTLSCSPISGHRSVSWYQQTPGQGLQFLFEYFSETQRNKGNFPGRFSGRQFSNSRSEMNVSTLELGDSALYLCASSLGAGSYEQYFGPGTRLTVT.

J is TRBJ1-1 and V is TRBV7-8, with D possibly TRBD1 on 6 matching bases. Germline V gene lookup returns CDR1 SGHVS and CDR2 FQNEAQ. Trimming took off 5 bases at V and 9 bases at J, with 16 bases between the two ends. This CDR3 is 13 amino acids long. Here the CDR3 reads CASSPEVGTKAFF. CDR3 nucleotide sequence: TGTGCCAGCAGCCCGGAGGTGGGGACAAAAGCTTTCTTT.

This clone appeared once. The chain couples TRBV11-2 to TRBJ2-2; TRBD2 matches at 7 bases. Looked up from germline, CDR1 is SGHAT and CDR2 is FQNNGV. Trimming took 4 bases from V and 5 from J; bases not matched to a gene: 7. The CDR3 length is 15 residues. DNA for the CDR3: TGTGCCAGCAGCTCGGGCGGGAGTAGGACCGGGGAGCTGTTTTTT. Amino acid sequence: CASSSGGSRTGELFF. Full variable domain (rest looked up from reference TRBV11-2 and TRBJ2-2): EAGVAQSPRYKIIEKRQSVAFWCNPISGHATLYWYQQILGQGPKLLIQFQNNGVVDDSQLPKDRFSAERLKGVDSTLKIQPAKLEDSAVYLCASSSGGSRTGELFFGEGSRLTVL.

This clone was detected a few times. The chain carries TRBV7-9 and TRBJ1-1; 10 nucleotides align to TRBD1. Germline CDR1 SEHNR, CDR2 FQNEAQ (reference sequence). J was trimmed by 3 bases and V by 3 bases; bases with no gene match: 1. This CDR3 is built from 14 residues. The CDR3 bases are TGTGCCAGCAGCTTCGGGACAGGGGACACTGAAGCTTTCTTT. Its translation is CASSFGTGDTEAFF.

This clone was picked up a small number of times. The chain joins TRBV29-1 to TRBJ2-1; 7 nucleotides align to TRBD2. The CDR3 extends over 16 amino acids. CDR1 and CDR2 (germline): SQVTM, ANQGSEA. V shed 4 bases, J shed 3 bases, and the junction held 12 bases outside the gene matches. CDR3 coding DNA: TGCAGCGTTGGTAGCGGGCGGTTTCCAAACTACAATGAGCAGTTCTTC. As protein: CSVGSGRFPNYNEQFF.

This clone has just a few counts. This sequence joins TRBV30 and TRBJ1-5; no reliable D call. V was clipped by 0 bases and J by 2 bases, with 8 bases between them. Per germline, CDR1 GTSNPN and CDR2 SVGIG (reference sequence). This CDR3 is built from 14 residues. The CDR3 bases are TGTGCCTGGAGTGTATCCACAGGCAATCAGCCCCAGCATTTT. It codes for CAWSVSTGNQPQHF.

This clone was seen a handful of times. The chain has TRBV7-2 and TRBJ1-5; D gene uncertain. The CDR3 covers 16 residues. Germline loops: CDR1 SGHTA, CDR2 FQGNSA. V was trimmed by 2 bases and J by 7 bases, leaving 18 bases between them. The CDR3 loop reads CASSLNAIGSGQPQHF. CDR3 in DNA: TGTGCCAGCAGCTTAAACGCCATTGGCTCGGGGCAGCCCCAGCATTTT. Full variable domain (remainder filled in from reference TRBV7-2 and TRBJ1-5): GAGVSQSPSNKVTEKGKDVELRCDPISGHTALYWYRQSLGQGLEFLIYFQGNSAPDKSGLPSDRFSAERTGGSVSTLTIQRTQQEDSAVYLCASSLNAIGSGQPQHFGDGTRLSIL.

The chain uses TRBV18 and TRBJ1-5; 10 nucleotides line up with TRBD1. Germline V gives CDR1 KGHSH, CDR2 LQKENI. V dropped 4 bases and J dropped 3; count of bases not matched to a gene: 6. The CDR3 has 16 amino acids. The CDR3 protein is CASSLGQGRDNQPQHF. For the CDR3, the DNA is TGTGCCAGCTCACTGGGACAGGGGAGAGACAATCAGCCCCAGCATTTT.